This T cell receptor beta chain derives from a study of T cells expressing NK-cell markers. Turning to this clonotype: Its specificity is not known.

Findings and caveats of the study: The CD3+CD56-NKG2C+ fraction of a few donors was likewise dominated by these clonotypes. HCMV specificity was not established for the expanded NKG2C+ T cell clones.

cDNA encoding TCR beta was synthesized via 5'RACE template switching incorporating UMIs. TCRdb reworked the 5' RACE reads into one entry per CDR3 protein, no DNA. Its table lists a few hundred thousand distinct CDR3 sequences. The material sequenced was blood T cells: a sorted CD56 or NKG2C T cell subset, CD4+ or CD8+ T cells, or bulk PBMC T cells (not recorded which). The sequence was obtained from a man younger than 35 in good health.

The CDR3 sequence: CASNAGASYYEQYF. This chain connects TRBV6-1 to TRBJ2-7; TCRdb's D call of TRBD1 is untestable without DNA. CDR1 and CDR2 (germline): MNHNS, SASEGT. This CDR3 comprises 14 residues.